The 17 T cell receptor beta chains given below trace back to one sample, sequenced in a study of blood T cell repertoires in COVID-19. This table comes from immunoSEQ multiplex PCR, and its TCRdb copy is limited to in-frame clones, with some not included. The table lists about 100,000 clones, about 87% of them singletons. Sequenced sample: peripheral blood. The receptor set was obtained from a woman aged 25 to 39 with acute or convalescent COVID-19.

The chain has TRBV7-2 and TRBJ2-1, with TRBD2 identical over 10 bases. Germline values: CDR1 SGHTA, CDR2 FQGNSA. The CDR3 runs to 16 residues. V lost 5 bases to trimming and J lost 0 bases; unmatched junction nucleotides: 4. The CDR3 loop is CASSPWTSGSYNEQFF. DNA for the CDR3: TGTGCCAGCAGCCCGTGGACTAGCGGCTCCTACAATGAGCAGTTCTTC.

The chain is built from TRBV6-2 or TRBV6-3 and TRBJ2-1; TRBD2 might be the D (5 bases). The CDR3 spans 14 residues. Per germline, CDR1 MNHEY and CDR2 SVGEGT. Trimming removed 6 bases at V and 6 bases at J, with 15 bases between. The CDR3 sequence: CASSLPLDSNEQFF. CDR3 coding DNA: TGTGCCAGCAGCCTTCCTCTGGACTCCAATGAGCAGTTCTTC.

The CDR3 bases are TGTGCCAGCAGCCCTACTGGGACAGGGGATGGCACCGGGGAGCTGTTTTTT. The encoded protein is CASSPTGTGDGTGELFF. The chain employs TRBV9 and TRBJ2-2; 10 bases match TRBD1. CDR1 and CDR2 (germline): SGDLS, YYNGEE. Losses at the gene ends were 4 bases for V and 4 bases for J; bases not matched to a gene: 10. The CDR3 is 17 amino acids.

The chain combines TRBV9 with TRBJ1-2, with D possibly being TRBD1 (6 bases). Germline lookup yields CDR1 SGDLS and CDR2 YYNGEE. V was shortened by 6 bases and J by 4 bases, with 16 bases between the two germline ends. CDR3 length: 14 residues. In DNA, the CDR3 is TGTGCCAGCACCCTTGGGGGGGGCCTCTATGGCTACACCTTC. Its translation is CASTLGGGLYGYTF.

A remark on this clone: Germline is not matched at one junction end, which may reflect a read error. The rearrangement uses TRBV2 and TRBJ2-1; D is possibly TRBD1 (6 bases). Germline assignment: CDR1 SNHLY and CDR2 FYNNEI. CDR3 length equals 13 residues. The CDR3 loop is CASSEGGGPVELF. For the CDR3, the DNA is TGTGCCAGCAGTGAAGGTGGGGGCCCAGTGGAGCTCTTC.

The chain employs TRBV5-6 and TRBJ1-1; TRBD1 is a possible D gene (5 bases). The germline gives CDR1 SGHDT, CDR2 YYEEEE. The CDR3 runs 16 residues. V lost 1 base to trimming and J lost 3 bases, with 16 bases between them. The CDR3, as DNA: TGTGCCAGCAGCTTGTATATTAGCAGGGCGGACACTGAAGCTTTCTTT. This codes for CASSLYISRADTEAFF.

J is TRBJ1-1 and V is TRBV29-1; perhaps TRBD1 as D (5 bases). This CDR3 region has 14 residues. Germline V CDR1 and CDR2: SQVTM, ANQGSEA. V lost 7 bases and J 3 bases, leaving 18 bases between the germline ends. The CDR3 loop is CSAARSGGDTEAFF. CDR3 coding DNA: TGCAGCGCGGCCAGGTCGGGGGGGGACACTGAAGCTTTCTTT.

The chain has TRBV28 and TRBJ1-1; D perhaps matches TRBD1 (5 bases). The CDR3 is made up of 13 amino acids. V was trimmed by 3 bases and J by 2 bases, leaving 7 bases between them. Germline CDR1 and CDR2: MDHEN and SYDVKM. In DNA form, the CDR3 reads TGTGCCAGCAGTTTGGGGGGAAACACTGAAGCTTTCTTT. It yields the protein CASSLGGNTEAFF.

The chain links TRBV5-1 to TRBJ1-1; 8 bases agree with TRBD1. With 3 bases clipped from V and 6 bases from J, the junction kept 7 bases outside the gene matches. CDR3 length: 14 residues. Germline CDR1 and CDR2: SGHRS and YFSETQ. This chain's CDR3 is CASSSSQGEAEAFF. The CDR3 region has the DNA TGCGCCAGCAGCTCCTCACAGGGGGAAGCTGAAGCTTTCTTT. Using reference TRBV5-1 and TRBJ1-1 for the parts outside the CDR3, the full variable domain is KAGVTQTPRYLIKTRGQQVTLSCSPISGHRSVSWYQQTPGQGLQFLFEYFSETQRNKGNFPGRFSGRQFSNSRSEMNVSTLELGDSALYLCASSSSQGEAEAFFGQGTRLTVV.

This chain links TRBV9 with TRBJ2-3, with D possibly matching TRBD2 (7 bases). This CDR3 comprises 17 residues. In germline, CDR1 is SGDLS, CDR2 YYNGEE. V dropped 3 bases and J dropped 5 bases, with 22 bases sitting between them. CDR3 residues: CASSAHAGAPFEDTQYF. The CDR3 DNA reads as TGTGCCAGCAGCGCCCATGCGGGGGCTCCGTTCGAAGATACGCAGTATTTT.

The chain joins TRBV6-6 to TRBJ2-1; D unresolved. The ends were cut back, 6 bases at V and 9 bases at J, with 9 bases in the middle. This CDR3 contains 11 residues. Per germline, CDR1 MNHNY and CDR2 SVGAGI (reference sequence). The CDR3 region is CASSSPSEQFF. CDR3 nucleotide sequence: TGTGCCAGCAGCTCCCCCAGTGAGCAGTTCTTC.

The V gene is TRBV7-9, the J gene TRBJ2-7; D is perhaps TRBD2 (5 bases). The V end lost 0 bases, the J end lost 5 bases, and 8 bases lay between the germline ends. The germline gives CDR1 SEHNR, CDR2 FQNEAQ (reference sequence). The CDR3 has 13 amino acids. CDR3 loop: CASSLAPGDEQYF. The CDR3 nucleotides read TGTGCCAGCAGCTTAGCACCCGGGGACGAGCAGTACTTC. Combining the CDR3 with reference TRBV7-9 and TRBJ2-7 gives the whole variable domain DTGVSQNPRHKITKRGQNVTFRCDPISEHNRLYWYRQTLGQGPEFLTYFQNEAQLEKSRLLSDRFSAERPKGSFSTLEIQRTEQGDSAMYLCASSLAPGDEQYFGPGTRLTVT.

This chain links TRBV11-3 with TRBJ2-7, with D possibly matching TRBD1 (5 bases). V gave up 8 bases and J gave up 0 bases, with 14 bases separating them. The CDR3 sequence is 14 residues long. CDR1 is SGHNT, CDR2 YENEEA, per germline. The CDR3 reads CASAVQGVSYEQYF. CDR3 DNA: TGTGCCAGCGCCGTTCAGGGCGTCTCCTACGAGCAGTACTTC.

The chain has TRBV27 and TRBJ1-6; 7 bases map to TRBD1. V lost 7 bases to trimming and J lost 6 bases; unmatched junction nucleotides: 3. The CDR3 has 13 residues. Germline CDR1 MNHEY, CDR2 SMNVEV (reference sequence). In DNA, the CDR3 is TGTGCCAGCACGGGACAGTCTAATTCACCCCTCCACTTT. Its translation is CASTGQSNSPLHF.

The chain has TRBV5-1 and TRBJ1-2; 8 bases agree with TRBD1. V shed 2 bases, J shed 4 bases, and the junction held 7 bases outside the gene matches. The V gene's germline CDR1 is SGHRS and CDR2 YFSETQ. The CDR3 loop spans 15 amino acids. Here the CDR3 reads CASSLGTGSLYGYTF. Written as DNA, the CDR3 is TGCGCCAGCAGCTTAGGGACAGGTTCCCTCTATGGCTACACCTTC.

The rearrangement uses TRBV9 and TRBJ1-6; D may be TRBD1 (6 bases). The V end was cut by 0 bases, the J end by 8 bases, with 12 bases between. The CDR3 sequence is 15 residues long. Germline CDR1 is SGDLS and CDR2 is YYNGEE. CDR3 bases: TGTGCCAGCAGCGTAGCGGCAGGGGCCGATTCACCCCTCCACTTT. Encoded protein: CASSVAAGADSPLHF.

Concerning this clone: The sample contains more than one DNA sequence encoding this CDR3. The V and J genes are TRBV30 and TRBJ2-7, with D hard to call. The V end lost 0 bases, the J end lost 3 bases, and 9 bases lay between the germline ends. In germline, CDR1 is GTSNPN, CDR2 SVGIG (reference sequence). This CDR3 region has 13 residues. DNA for the CDR3: TGTGCCTGGAGTGTATCACTATACTACGAGCAGTACTTC. This encodes CAWSVSLYYEQYF.